This TCR beta chain was identified during a study of blood T cell repertoires in COVID-19. In the study overall: COVID-19 samples from acute and convalescent phases originated in the United States, Italy and Spain. Sources were T cells, B-cell-depleted T cells, or PBMCs; the material itself was cDNA or gDNA.

Per the study methods: For nucleated cells, counts were estimated from reference gene primer amplification. The repertoire was sequenced with immunoSEQ multiplex PCR; TCRdb's copy has only in-frame clones and lacks some. V and J calls and clone size are given by that table; D and trimming were obtained from the DNA. The sample consists of about 96,000 clones, roughly 80% of them appearing once. This CDR3 comprises 13 residues. The V gene end was trimmed by 6 bases and the J gene end by 2 bases; junction bases not matched to a gene: 5. CDR1 and CDR2 (germline): SQVTM, ANQGSEA. This chain joins TRBV29-1 and TRBJ2-3; 7 nucleotides match TRBD1. The sequencing sample was made of peripheral blood. This TCR came from a man aged 45 to 65 who had recovered from COVID-19. CDR3 loop: CSVSGTVTDTQYF. The CDR3 region has the DNA TGCAGCGTCTCCGGGACAGTCACAGATACGCAGTATTTT.